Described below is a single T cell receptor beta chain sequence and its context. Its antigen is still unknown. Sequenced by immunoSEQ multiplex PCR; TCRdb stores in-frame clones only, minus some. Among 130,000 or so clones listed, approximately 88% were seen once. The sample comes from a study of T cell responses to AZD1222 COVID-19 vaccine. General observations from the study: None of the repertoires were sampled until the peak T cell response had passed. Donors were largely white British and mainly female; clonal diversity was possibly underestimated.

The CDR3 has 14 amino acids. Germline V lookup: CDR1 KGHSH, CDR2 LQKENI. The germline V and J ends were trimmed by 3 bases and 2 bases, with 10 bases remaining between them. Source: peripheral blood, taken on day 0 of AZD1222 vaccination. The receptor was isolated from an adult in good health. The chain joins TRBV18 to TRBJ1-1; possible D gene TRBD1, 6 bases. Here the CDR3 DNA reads TGTGCCAGCTCACCGATGACAGGAAACACTGAAGCTTTCTTT. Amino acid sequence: CASSPMTGNTEAFF.